This T cell receptor beta chain was captured in a study of blood T cell repertoires in COVID-19. Sequenced by immunoSEQ multiplex PCR; TCRdb stores in-frame clones only, minus some. Here the sample spans about 73,000 clones, approximately 84% being singletons. Germline V gene sequence: CDR1 SGHTA, CDR2 FQGNSA. With 5 bases removed from V and 5 bases from J, the gap between germline ends came to 15 bases. The CDR3 runs 14 residues. This chain joins TRBV7-2 and TRBJ1-1, with D uncertain. The sequenced material came from peripheral blood. The TCR originated in a human donor in a cohort sampled during active COVID-19. Written as DNA, the CDR3 is TGTGCCAGCAGCCCAAGTCGGGGTTTAACTGAAGCTTTCTTT. As protein: CASSPSRGLTEAFF.